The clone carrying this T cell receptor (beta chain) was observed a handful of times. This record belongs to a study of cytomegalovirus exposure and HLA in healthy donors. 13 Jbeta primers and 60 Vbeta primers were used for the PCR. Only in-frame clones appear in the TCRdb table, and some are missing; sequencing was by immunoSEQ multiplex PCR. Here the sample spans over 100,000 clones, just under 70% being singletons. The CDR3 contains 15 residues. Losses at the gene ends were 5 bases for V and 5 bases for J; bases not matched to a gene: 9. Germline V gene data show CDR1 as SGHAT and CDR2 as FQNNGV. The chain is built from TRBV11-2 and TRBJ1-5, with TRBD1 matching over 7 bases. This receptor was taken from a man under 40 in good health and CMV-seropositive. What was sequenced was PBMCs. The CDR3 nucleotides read TGTGCCAGCAGCCTAGGTACAGGGGAGGATCAGCCCCAGCATTTT. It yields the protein CASSLGTGEDQPQHF.